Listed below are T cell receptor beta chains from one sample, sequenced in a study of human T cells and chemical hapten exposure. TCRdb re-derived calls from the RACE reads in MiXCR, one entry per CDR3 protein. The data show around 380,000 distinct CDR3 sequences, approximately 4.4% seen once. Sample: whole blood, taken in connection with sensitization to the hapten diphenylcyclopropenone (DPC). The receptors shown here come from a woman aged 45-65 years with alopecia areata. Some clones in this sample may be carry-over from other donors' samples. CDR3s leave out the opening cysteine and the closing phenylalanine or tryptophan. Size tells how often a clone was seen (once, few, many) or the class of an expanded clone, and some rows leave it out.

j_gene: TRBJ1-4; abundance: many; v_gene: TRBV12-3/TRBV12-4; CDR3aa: ASSFATREKLF
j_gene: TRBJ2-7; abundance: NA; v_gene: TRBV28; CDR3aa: ASSAGTGFHEQY
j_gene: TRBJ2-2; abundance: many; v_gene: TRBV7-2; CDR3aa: ASSLGGGRPTGELF
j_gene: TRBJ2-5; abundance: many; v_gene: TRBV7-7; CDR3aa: ASSLFPREETQY
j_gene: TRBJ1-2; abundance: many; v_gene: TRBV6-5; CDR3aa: ASRAGTGNYGYT
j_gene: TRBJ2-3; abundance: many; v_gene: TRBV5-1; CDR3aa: ASSPEPGGGGTDTQY
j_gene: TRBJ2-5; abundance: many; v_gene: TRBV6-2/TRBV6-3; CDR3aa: ASSKDSQETQY
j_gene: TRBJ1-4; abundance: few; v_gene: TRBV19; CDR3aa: ASADPWDSNEKLF
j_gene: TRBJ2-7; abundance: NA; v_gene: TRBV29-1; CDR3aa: SVQGGGTYEQY
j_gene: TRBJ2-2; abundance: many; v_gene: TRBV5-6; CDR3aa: ASTLMTASMNTGELF
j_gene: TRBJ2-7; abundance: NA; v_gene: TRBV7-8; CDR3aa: ASSFNQGTYEQY
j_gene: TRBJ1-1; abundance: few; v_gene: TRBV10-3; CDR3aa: AISGGVTEAF
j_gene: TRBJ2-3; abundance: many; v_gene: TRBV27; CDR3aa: ASSKADTQY
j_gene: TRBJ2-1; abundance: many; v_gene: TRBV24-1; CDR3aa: ATSVTGGGNEQF
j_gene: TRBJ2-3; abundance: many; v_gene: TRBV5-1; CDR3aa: ASSSRGDTDTQY
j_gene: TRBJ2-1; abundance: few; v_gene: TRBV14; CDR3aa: ASSQGRLAGGTAYNEQF
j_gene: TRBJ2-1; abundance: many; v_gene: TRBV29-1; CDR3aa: SVVGNEQF
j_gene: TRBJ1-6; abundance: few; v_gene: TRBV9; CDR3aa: ASSVEGEDNSPLH
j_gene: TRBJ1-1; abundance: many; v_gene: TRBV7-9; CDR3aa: ASSPGTVWPGDTEAF
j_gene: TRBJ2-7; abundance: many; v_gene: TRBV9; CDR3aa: ASSVRGSWASEQY
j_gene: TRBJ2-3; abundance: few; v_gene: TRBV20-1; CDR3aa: SARVGIGADTQY
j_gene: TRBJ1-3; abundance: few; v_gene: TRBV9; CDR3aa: ASSSPSQTDFSGNTIY
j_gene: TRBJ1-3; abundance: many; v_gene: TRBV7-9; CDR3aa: ASSSGGAGNTIY
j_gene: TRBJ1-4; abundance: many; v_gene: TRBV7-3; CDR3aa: ASSYIGTGDEKLF
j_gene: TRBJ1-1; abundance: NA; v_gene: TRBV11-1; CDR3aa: ASSRGRGTEAF
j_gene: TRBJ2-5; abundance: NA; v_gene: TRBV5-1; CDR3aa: ASSLRQDGETQY
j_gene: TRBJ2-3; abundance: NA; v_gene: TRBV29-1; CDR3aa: SVSAWGATDTQY
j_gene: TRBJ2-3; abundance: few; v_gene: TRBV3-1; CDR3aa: ASSPCRGGGLGDTQY
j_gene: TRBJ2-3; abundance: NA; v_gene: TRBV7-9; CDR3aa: ASIQTSAGGDTQY
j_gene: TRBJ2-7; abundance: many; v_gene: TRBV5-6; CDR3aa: ASSLGPTTSGDEQY
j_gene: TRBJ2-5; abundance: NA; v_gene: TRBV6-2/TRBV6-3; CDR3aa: ASSRTSQGMRYQETQY
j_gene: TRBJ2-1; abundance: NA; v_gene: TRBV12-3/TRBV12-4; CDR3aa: ASSLVLTHEQF
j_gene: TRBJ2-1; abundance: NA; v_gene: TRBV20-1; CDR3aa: SAQRGEQF
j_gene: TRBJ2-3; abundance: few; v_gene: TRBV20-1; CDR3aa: SALGAAGMTDTQY
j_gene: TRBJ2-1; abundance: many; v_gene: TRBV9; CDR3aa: ASSVEIAGAGNEQF
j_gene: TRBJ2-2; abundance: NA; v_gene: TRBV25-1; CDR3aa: ASSEVVLPPGELF
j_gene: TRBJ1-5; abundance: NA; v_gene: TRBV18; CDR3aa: ASSVSRNQPQH
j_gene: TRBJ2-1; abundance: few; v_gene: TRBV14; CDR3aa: ASSFAGGPLGEQF
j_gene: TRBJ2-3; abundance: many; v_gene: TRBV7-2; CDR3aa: ASSFLAGDTDTQY
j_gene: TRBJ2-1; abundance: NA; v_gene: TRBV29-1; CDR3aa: SVEGGLAGAYNEQF
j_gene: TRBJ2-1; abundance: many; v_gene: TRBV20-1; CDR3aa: SALGQFLVNEQF
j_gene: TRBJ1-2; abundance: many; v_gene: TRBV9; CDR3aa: ASSLGQGAGYT
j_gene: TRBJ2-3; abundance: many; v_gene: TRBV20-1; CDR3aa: SAREQGGKEAQY
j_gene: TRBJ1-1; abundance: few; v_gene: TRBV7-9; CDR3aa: ASSLAEGSTEAF
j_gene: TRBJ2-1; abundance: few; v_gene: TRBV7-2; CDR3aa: ASSLASGEDEQF
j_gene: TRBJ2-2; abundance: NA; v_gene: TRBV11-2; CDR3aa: ASSLTYTVELF
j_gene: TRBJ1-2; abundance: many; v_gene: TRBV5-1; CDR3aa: ASSLTGFDGYT
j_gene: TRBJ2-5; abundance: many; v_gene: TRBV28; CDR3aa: ASSSGQGARTQY
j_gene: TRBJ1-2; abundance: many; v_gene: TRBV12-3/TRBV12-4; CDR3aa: ASSLSRESYGYT
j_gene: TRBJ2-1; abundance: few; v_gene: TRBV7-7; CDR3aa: ASSPDSSSYNEQF
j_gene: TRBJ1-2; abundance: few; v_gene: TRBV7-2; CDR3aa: ASSLDRGQSYGYT
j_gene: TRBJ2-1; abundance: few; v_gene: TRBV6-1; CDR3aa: ASSEERGSYNEQF
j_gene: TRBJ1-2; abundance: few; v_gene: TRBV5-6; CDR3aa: ASSPRGRFNYGYT
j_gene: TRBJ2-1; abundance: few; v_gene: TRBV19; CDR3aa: ASSLDRGLLNEQF
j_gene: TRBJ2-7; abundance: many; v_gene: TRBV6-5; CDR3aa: ASSRRTGTGGHEQY